These 25 T cell receptor beta chains share one sample of origin, sequenced in a study of graft-versus-host responses after intestinal transplantation. No antigen has been identified for these receptors. Profiled with immunoSEQ multiplex PCR; TCRdb holds only in-frame clones, not every one. The profile covers about 120,000 clones, with just under 95% appearing a single time and roughly 1.2% taken by the ten largest. Specimen: unstimulated CD8+ T cells sorted from spleen or lymph node cells, collected before transplant. The receptors derive from a human donor who was the organ donor for an intestinal transplant.

The gene calls are TRBV21-1 and TRBJ2-7. TRBV21-1 is deemed a pseudogene. The CDR3 extends over 13 amino acids. CDR3 protein: CASSKSRTYEQYF. The CDR3 bases are TGTGCCAGCAGCAAATCTCGGACCTACGAGCAGTACTTC.

V usage is TRBV4-3 and J usage is TRBJ1-1, with D perhaps matching TRBD1 (5 bases). V was trimmed by 5 bases and J by 11 bases, leaving 18 bases between them. CDR1 and CDR2 from the germline V gene are LGHNA and YSLEER. The CDR3 is 13 residues long. The CDR3 DNA follows: TGCGCCAGCAGCTCCCGGGGCGGACGGTGGGCTTTCTTT. Its protein product is CASSSRGGRWAFF.

The chain carries TRBV28 and TRBJ1-5; tentatively, D is TRBD1 (5 bases). Between the trimmed V and J ends, which lost 1 base and 0 bases, there was a span of 19 bases. CDR1 is MDHEN and CDR2 is SYDVKM in the germline V gene. The CDR3 loop spans 19 amino acids. DNA of the CDR3: TGTGCCAGCAGTTTATCAGTCCCACAGGTTGTCCTTAGCAATCAGCCCCAGCATTTT. Translation: CASSLSVPQVVLSNQPQHF.

The rearrangement uses TRBV4-2 and TRBJ2-3; 10 nucleotides align to TRBD2. Germline V gives CDR1 LGHNA, CDR2 YNFKEQ. The CDR3 loop spans 15 amino acids. Germline trimming cut 4 bases from V and 7 bases from J; bases unmatched to any gene: 8. CDR3 amino acids: CASSPHGTSAYTQYF. The CDR3, as DNA: TGTGCCAGCAGCCCGCACGGGACTAGCGCCTATACGCAGTATTTT.

This chain uses TRBV7-2 with TRBJ2-3, with TRBD2 as a possible D gene (5 bases). Germline V gene sequence: CDR1 SGHTA, CDR2 FQGNSA. Trimming removed 3 bases at V and 3 bases at J, with 19 bases between. The CDR3 runs 17 residues. CDR3 DNA sequence: TGTGCCAGCAGCTTGAGGGTCAGAGCCTATACGACAGATACGCAGTATTTT. It codes for CASSLRVRAYTTDTQYF.

The chain is built from TRBV19 and TRBJ1-5; 10 positions agree with TRBD1. CDR3 length: 16 amino acids. From germline, CDR1 is LNHDA and CDR2 SQIVND (reference sequence). V gave up 8 bases and J gave up 4 bases; unmatched junction bases: 11. The CDR3 reads CASSWAGQGSNQPQHF. The CDR3 bases are TGTGCCAGTTCGTGGGCGGGACAGGGGAGTAATCAGCCCCAGCATTTT.

The V gene is TRBV15, the J gene TRBJ2-1; 7 positions match TRBD2. The germline CDR1 and CDR2 sequences are LNHNV and YYDKDF (reference sequence). The CDR3 is 15 residues long. V was pared by 1 base and J by 2 bases, with 2 bases of the junction left unmatched. As DNA, the CDR3 is TGTGCCACCAGCAGAGGGGAGGGTACCTACAATGAGCAGTTCTTC. Translated, it gives CATSRGEGTYNEQFF. Based on the CDR3 plus reference TRBV15 and TRBJ2-1, the full variable domain is DAMVIQNPRYQVTQFGKPVTLSCSQTLNHNVMYWYQQKSSQAPKLLFHYYDKDFNNEADTPDNFQSRRPNTSFCFLDIRSPGLGDTAMYLCATSRGEGTYNEQFFGPGTRLTVL.

The count of this clone is one. The chain uses TRBV9 and TRBJ2-3; D unclear. The CDR3 loop spans 13 amino acids. Trimming cost V 0 bases and J 3 bases, with 5 bases left between them. The V gene's germline CDR1 is SGDLS and CDR2 YYNGEE. CDR3 sequence: CASSVDMTDTQYF. The CDR3 DNA is TGTGCCAGCAGCGTAGATATGACAGATACGCAGTATTTT.

The rearrangement links TRBV6-5 to TRBJ2-4, with 7 bases lining up with TRBD2. V gave up 6 bases and J gave up 8 bases; unmatched junction bases: 10. From germline, CDR1 is MNHEY and CDR2 SVGAGI. The CDR3 contains 14 residues. CDR3 nucleotides: TGTGCCAGCAGCCGGACTAGAGTTTCGCACATTCAGTACTTC. Translating it yields CASSRTRVSHIQYF.

V gene TRBV5-1 combines with J gene TRBJ1-1; tentative D call: TRBD1 (6 bases). Per the germline V gene, CDR1 is SGHRS and CDR2 is YFSETQ. CDR3 size: 14 residues. The V end was cut by 2 bases, the J end by 4 bases, with 12 bases between. DNA of the CDR3: TGCGCCAGCAGCTTCAGGGGTCCGAGCACTGAAGCTTTCTTT. Its translation is CASSFRGPSTEAFF.

This clone has only one observation. The CDR3 is CASSTRGGGTYEQYF. Here the CDR3 DNA reads TGTGCCAGCAGTACCCGTGGGGGGGGTACCTACGAGCAGTACTTC. The gene calls are TRBV27 and TRBJ2-7; 7 bases are a match to TRBD2. The CDR3 covers 15 residues. Germline CDR1 reads MNHEY; CDR2 reads SMNVEV (reference sequence). V was clipped by 5 bases and J by 2 bases; unmatched bases: 9.

The V gene is TRBV28, the J gene TRBJ1-5; a possible D gene is TRBD1 (5 bases). V lost 6 bases and J lost 9, with 9 bases in between. Germline CDR1 and CDR2: MDHEN and SYDVKM. The CDR3 loop spans 11 amino acids. The CDR3 nucleotides are TGTGCCAGCAGCCGAGGGACGCCCCAGCATTTT. Translated, it gives CASSRGTPQHF.

This clone was found once. The chain recombines TRBV10-1 with TRBJ1-2; D remains ambiguous. The CDR3 extends over 16 amino acids. Germline V gene sequence: CDR1 WNHNN, CDR2 SYGVQD (reference sequence). V dropped 3 bases and J dropped 9 bases, with 23 bases sitting between them. Written as DNA, the CDR3 is TGCGCCAGCAGTGAAGGGCGAATTGGCCAGTCGAGGAGCTACACCTTC. As protein: CASSEGRIGQSRSYTF.

This rearrangement joins TRBV12-5 to TRBJ1-1; the D is unclear. Trimming cost V 2 bases and J 4 bases, with 20 bases left between them. This CDR3 is 17 amino acids long. CDR1 is LGHNT, CDR2 FRNRAP, per germline. The CDR3 reads CASGLPVTRGGTTEAFF. The CDR3 DNA follows: TGTGCTAGTGGTTTGCCCGTAACTAGAGGTGGAACCACTGAAGCTTTCTTT.

The V and J genes are TRBV6-4 and TRBJ2-1; a weak D match, TRBD2 (6 bases). CDR3 length: 15 residues. From germline, CDR1 is MRHNA and CDR2 SNTAGT. V lost 0 bases and J lost 0, with 6 bases in between. In nucleotides, the CDR3 is TGTGCCAGCAGTGACTCTAGCGGCTCCTACAATGAGCAGTTCTTC. Protein sequence: CASSDSSGSYNEQFF.

This clone occurred once. The chain is built from TRBV11-2 and TRBJ2-5; no firm D call. Looked up from germline, CDR1 is SGHAT and CDR2 is FQNNGV. Trimming took off 2 bases at V and 4 bases at J, with 11 bases between the two ends. The CDR3 runs to 14 residues. The CDR3 sequence: CASSLSPGSETQYF. CDR3 DNA sequence: TGTGCCAGCAGCTTATCCCCAGGATCAGAGACCCAGTACTTC.

The chain combines TRBV5-1 with TRBJ1-2; TRBD1 matches at 8 bases. V trimming: 0 bases; J trimming: 6 bases; junction bases outside the gene matches: 4. CDR1 SGHRS and CDR2 YFSETQ come from the germline V gene. The CDR3 consists of 14 residues. The CDR3 DNA follows: TGCGCCAGCAGCTTGGATTACAGGGGGGATGGCTACACCTTC. Translated: CASSLDYRGDGYTF. The full variable domain, rest sourced from reference TRBV5-1 and TRBJ1-2, is KAGVTQTPRYLIKTRGQQVTLSCSPISGHRSVSWYQQTPGQGLQFLFEYFSETQRNKGNFPGRFSGRQFSNSRSEMNVSTLELGDSALYLCASSLDYRGDGYTFGSGTRLTVV.

The chain links TRBV9 to TRBJ2-1; no clear D. The CDR3 has 14 residues. Germline loops: CDR1 SGDLS, CDR2 YYNGEE. The germline V and J ends were trimmed by 0 bases and 5 bases, with 9 bases remaining between them. The CDR3 nucleotides are TGTGCCAGCAGCGTAGACTTGGGCAACAATGAGCAGTTCTTC. Translation: CASSVDLGNNEQFF.

V and J are TRBV7-2 and TRBJ1-1, with a tentative D call TRBD1 (5 bases). V dropped 4 bases and J dropped 6 bases, with 15 bases sitting between them. CDR3 length: 14 residues. Germline V lookup: CDR1 SGHTA, CDR2 FQGNSA. CDR3 nucleotide sequence: TGTGCCAGCAGCTCAGTGGGGGGGTTCGCTGAAGCTTTCTTT. Encoded protein: CASSSVGGFAEAFF.

J is TRBJ2-5 and V is TRBV9; the D call may be TRBD1 or TRBD2 (5 bases each). Trimming removed 0 bases at V and 6 bases at J, with 12 bases between. CDR1 and CDR2 from the germline V gene are SGDLS and YYNGEE. CDR3 length: 14 amino acids. As DNA, the CDR3 is TGTGCCAGCAGCGTAGGGGACCAGGGAAAGACCCAGTACTTC. This codes for CASSVGDQGKTQYF.

This clone was recorded once. The CDR3, as DNA: TGTGCAAGTCGTCTCTGCCGGATTCGGACTAGCGGGAGCCATTCCTACGAGCAGTACTTC. Translating it yields CASRLCRIRTSGSHSYEQYF. The rearrangement uses TRBV12-2 and TRBJ2-7; TRBD2 was called by the table and not checked on the DNA. TRBV12-2 is designated a pseudogene. This CDR3 is 20 amino acids long.

This clone was counted once. One end of the junction varies from germline; a read error may be responsible. The chain has TRBV15 and TRBJ2-5; the D is unclear. The J call is in doubt because the DNA end fits TRBJ2-7 better. CDR1 LNHNV and CDR2 YYDKDF come from the germline V gene (reference sequence). The CDR3 runs 12 residues. The chain's CDR3 is CATGRYGGEQYF. The CDR3 DNA reads TGTGCCACCGGCAGGTATGGTGGCGAGCAGTACTTC.

This chain links TRBV13 with TRBJ1-1; D ambiguous. Germline-derived CDR1 and CDR2 are PRHDT and FYEKMQ (reference sequence). The CDR3 covers 14 residues. V was shortened by 5 bases and J by 0 bases, with 10 bases between the two germline ends. This CDR3 is CASSARGLNTEAFF. CDR3 bases: TGTGCCAGCAGCGCCCGGGGTCTGAACACTGAAGCTTTCTTT.

This chain uses TRBV28 with TRBJ1-3, with unresolved D. This CDR3 is 15 amino acids long. V was trimmed by 2 bases and J by 0 bases, leaving 8 bases between them. Germline CDR1 and CDR2: MDHEN and SYDVKM. The CDR3 loop reads CASSLAQTSGNTIYF. The CDR3 DNA is TGTGCCAGCAGTTTAGCACAGACCTCTGGAAACACCATATATTTT. Using reference TRBV28 and TRBJ1-3 for the parts outside the CDR3, the full variable domain is DVKVTQSSRYLVKRTGEKVFLECVQDMDHENMFWYRQDPGLGLRLIYFSYDVKMKEKGDIPEGYSVSREKKERFSLILESASTNQTSMYLCASSLAQTSGNTIYFGEGSWLTVV.

The V and J genes are TRBV7-9 and TRBJ2-1; D gene uncertain. Germline CDR1 is SEHNR and CDR2 is FQNEAQ (reference sequence). The length of the CDR3 is 16 residues. Trimming took 5 bases from V and 2 from J, leaving 16 bases between them. For the CDR3, the DNA is TGTGCCAGCAGCCACTGGAACCTCTCTGCCTACAATGAGCAGTTCTTC. This translates into CASSHWNLSAYNEQFF.